This TCR beta chain was captured in a study of T cell responses to AZD1222 COVID-19 vaccine listed by TCRdb under 2021. With respect to the entire study: A total of approximately 240 trial participants underwent TCR sequencing, of whom more than 200 had received two doses of AZD1222 and about 26 had received two doses of the MenACWY control vaccine. Enrollment into the trials was organized by age into subgroups of 18-55, 56-69 and 70-plus years, and those subgroups contained approximately 150, 30 and 60 TCR-sequenced participants, respectively.

CDR1 and CDR2 (SGHTA, FQGNSA) derive from the germline V gene. The CDR3 sequence holds 13 residues, the cysteine and phenylalanine included. Of the read, only the CDR3 DNA is kept; its 39 bases are in frame from base 1. Relative to germline, V is 4 bases shorter and J is 8 bases shorter, with 15 bases between their ends. The CDR3 regions of human TCRbeta chains were analyzed by immunosequencing. Per the original workflow: Repertoire TCRs were matched against a reference library of SARS-CoV-2-specific TCRs generated with the MIRA antigen-specificity platform. Breadth was defined as the fraction of unique TCRs that were SARS-CoV-2-associated, and depth was defined as the fraction of total T cells that were SARS-CoV-2-associated. Using the MIRA data, each spike-specific TCR was mapped to the spike region that the TCR reacts to and placed in a CD4 or CD8 class. Log10-transformed breadth and depth values were compared by one-way ANOVA with Sidak's multiple comparisons tests. TCRdb holds this immuneACCESS table with in-frame rearrangements only. Some clones are missing; in checked studies, unresolved V genes explain under half, and the rest has no known cause. D and trimming were read from the DNA, whereas the V and J calls and clone size are those reported in that table. The sample records 150,000 to 200,000 clones, 80% to 90% of which are singletons. The leading ten clones occupy 2.5% to 3% of the sample.

The time point label for this specimen denotes: baseline before first vaccination. The meaning of the sample's treatment or condition label: meningococcal conjugate vaccine given as trial control. Vaccinee samples were obtained from the UK trials COV001 and COV002, which included a single-blind randomized controlled phase 2/3 trial of AZD1222 (ChAdOx1 nCoV-19) in healthy adults. For TCRbeta chain sequencing, PBMC samples were collected from trial participants at day 0 and at day 28 after the second dose. The research as a whole found: Conclusions about previously exposed vaccinees were limited because only six AZD1222 recipients were SARS-CoV-2 seropositive at baseline. Participants were mostly white British, with more females than males. The authors suggested clonal diversity may have been underestimated. Spike-specific TCR breadth and depth rose significantly after two AZD1222 doses compared with day 0 and with MenACWY recipients. No day 14 peak-response samples were available, so repertoires were characterized only after the peak T cell response. CD4 TCRs associated with the vaccine covered the entire spike protein, and the dominant responses were in regions 160-218 and 743-854. Reportedly, close to half of the unique spike-specific TCRs recognized epitopes lying outside the regions that are mutated in the B.1.351 and B.1.1.7 variants. In the small 56-69-year group, the increase in depth fell short of significance, most likely because of low power.

Note on this clone: What this receptor recognizes is not known. Base qualities are missing; no much larger clone stands one base away.

The specimen comprised peripheral blood, sampled on day 0 of MenACWY control vaccination. The V and J genes are TRBV7-2 and TRBJ2-7; the D gene lacks a confident call. The TCR comes from an adult in good health. The CDR3: CASSSSQHSKQYF. The DNA sequence is TGTGCCAGCAGCTCCTCCCAGCACAGTAAGCAGTACTTC.